The 11 T cell receptor beta chains reported below all come from one sample, sequenced in a study of shared clonotypes between healthy human individuals. Profiled with immunoSEQ multiplex PCR; TCRdb holds only in-frame clones, not every one. The data contain about 2.3 million clones, approximately 93% of them singletons. The sequenced sample consisted of naive CD4+ T cells from PBMCs. Subset specified: CD45RA+ positively selected. The receptors were sampled from a man younger than 35 in good health. Some clones in this sample may be carry-over from other donors' samples.

This chain connects TRBV10-3 to TRBJ2-7; 9 bases are shared with TRBD1. CDR3 length: 15 residues. Germline CDR1 ENHRY, CDR2 SYGVKD. Trimming removed 6 bases from V and 5 bases from J; junction bases left unmatched: 11. The CDR3 loop is CAIRGPGTGSNEQYF. CDR3 nucleotide sequence: TGTGCCATCAGGGGACCCGGGACAGGGTCAAACGAGCAGTACTTC.

The chain couples TRBV19 to TRBJ2-5, with 7 bases that match TRBD2. Trimming took 2 bases from V and 0 from J; bases not matched to a gene: 9. The germline V gene encodes CDR1 LNHDA and CDR2 SQIVND (reference sequence). The CDR3 sequence is 17 residues long. The CDR3 here is CASSITALAAYQETQYF. The CDR3 bases are TGTGCCAGTAGTATAACGGCCCTAGCGGCGTACCAAGAGACCCAGTACTTC.

This chain joins TRBV7-6 and TRBJ2-7, with 7 bases that match TRBD1. Germline trimming cut 2 bases from V and 4 bases from J; bases unmatched to any gene: 11. Germline V gene data show CDR1 as SGHVS and CDR2 as FNYEAQ. The CDR3 consists of 16 residues. The CDR3 DNA follows: TGTGCCAGCAGCTTACGACCGACAGGGTCGAATTACGAGCAGTACTTC. Translated: CASSLRPTGSNYEQYF.

This chain links TRBV5-1 with TRBJ2-5; 10 bases match TRBD2. This CDR3 is built from 17 residues. Germline CDR1 is SGHRS and CDR2 is YFSETQ. Trimming took 4 bases from V and 5 from J; bases not matched to a gene: 14. The CDR3 region is CASSPGLANSWSETQYF. CDR3 DNA: TGCGCCAGCAGCCCGGGACTAGCGAACTCGTGGAGTGAGACCCAGTACTTC.

Turning to this clone: Distinct nucleotide sequences in the sample also encode this CDR3. DNA for the CDR3: TGTGCCAGCAGTTACTCGCGGGTGAACACTGAAGCTTTCTTT. This encodes CASSYSRVNTEAFF. This chain connects TRBV6-5 to TRBJ1-1; D gene unclear. Per germline, CDR1 MNHEY and CDR2 SVGAGI. The V and J ends lost 0 bases and 0 bases respectively, with 5 bases between them. CDR3 size: 14 residues.

This chain links TRBV4-1 with TRBJ2-3; D gene unclear. Trimming stripped 2 bases from V and 6 bases from J, with 18 bases between. Per the germline V gene, CDR1 is MGHRA and CDR2 is YSYEKL. CDR3 length: 16 residues. CDR3 sequence reads: CASSQPVGSRSDTQYF. The CDR3 DNA is TGCGCCAGCAGCCAACCTGTGGGGTCCCGATCGGATACGCAGTATTTT.

CDR3: CASSPILAGGRGQQYF. The DNA for the CDR3 is TGCGCCAGCAGCCCAATACTAGCGGGAGGCCGAGGGCAGCAGTACTTC. The gene calls are TRBV5-1 and TRBJ2-7; 12 bases line up with TRBD2. Trimming at V came to 4 bases and at J to 8 bases, leaving 13 bases not matched to a gene. The CDR3 contains 16 residues. Germline loops: CDR1 SGHRS, CDR2 YFSETQ.

Concerning this clone itself: This CDR3 is also generated by other DNA sequences in the sample. The chain employs TRBV19 and TRBJ1-2; 7 bases line up with TRBD1. Germline V gene lookup returns CDR1 LNHDA and CDR2 SQIVND (reference sequence). This CDR3 is 13 amino acids long. V trimming: 7 bases; J trimming: 5 bases; junction bases outside the gene matches: 7. CDR3 nucleotides: TGTGCCAGTACCCTGGGACAGAATTATGGCTACACCTTC. Its translation is CASTLGQNYGYTF.

V gene TRBV6-1 combines with J gene TRBJ1-1, with D maybe TRBD1 (5 bases). Trimming removed 5 bases at V and 4 bases at J, with 14 bases between. Germline CDR1 and CDR2: MNHNS and SASEGT. There are 14 residues in the CDR3. The CDR3 nucleotides read TGTGCCAGCAGTAACAACCCGAGGGGCACTGAAGCTTTCTTT. Its protein is CASSNNPRGTEAFF.

This clone showed up just once. The chain has TRBV5-4 and TRBJ2-5, with 9 bases lining up with TRBD1. The V gene end was trimmed by 4 bases and the J gene end by 2 bases; junction bases not matched to a gene: 6. Germline V gene data show CDR1 as SGHNT and CDR2 as YYREEE (reference sequence). The CDR3 contains 15 residues. The DNA of the CDR3 is TGTGCCAGCAGCCCCGGGACAGGGCTTCAAGAGACCCAGTACTTC. This translates into CASSPGTGLQETQYF.

The V call is TRBV9, the J call TRBJ2-2, with D unclear. V lost 4 bases and J 4 bases, leaving 14 bases between the germline ends. This CDR3 region has 15 residues. Germline CDR1 reads SGDLS; CDR2 reads YYNGEE. Here the CDR3 DNA reads TGTGCCAGCAGCCCCCACCCGGGCAGCACCGGGGAGCTGTTTTTT. Its protein is CASSPHPGSTGELFF. Full variable domain (rest looked up from reference TRBV9 and TRBJ2-2): DSGVTQTPKHLITATGQRVTLRCSPRSGDLSVYWYQQSLDQGLQFLIQYYNGEERAKGNILERFSAQQFPDLHSELNLSSLELGDSALYFCASSPHPGSTGELFFGEGSRLTVL.